The TCR beta chain described here comes from a study of T-cell memory formation after mild COVID-19. Findings of the study overall: Contracting CD4+ clones were located mainly in CM and EM, and CD8+ clones in EMRA. SARS-CoV-2 specificity of second-wave clones peaking day 37 was unconfirmed. The study detected some responding clones in pre-infection memory, suggesting cross-reactive memory joined.

Germline V gene lookup returns CDR1 MGHRA and CDR2 YSYEKL. Trimming removed 0 bases at V and 4 bases at J, with 21 bases between. The CDR3 is made up of 19 amino acids. About this clonotype itself: The antigen remains unidentified.

One entry per CDR3 protein, called by TCRdb with MiXCR from the 5' RACE reads. The repertoire includes some 340,000 distinct CDR3 sequences, 10% to 15% of them detected once, and about 20% sits in the top ten. The sequence derives from a young man who had mild COVID-19 (a few samples of this study predate the infection). Cell type and time point are not known. Sequencing was performed on PBMCs or a T cell subset sorted from them (not recorded which). The chain joins TRBV4-1 to TRBJ2-2; D perhaps matches TRBD2 (6 bases). The CDR3 loop reads CASSQDLGTGYGGTGELFF. The CDR3 bases are TGCGCCAGCAGCCAAGACCTGGGCACGGGGTACGGGGGCACCGGGGAGCTGTTTTTT.